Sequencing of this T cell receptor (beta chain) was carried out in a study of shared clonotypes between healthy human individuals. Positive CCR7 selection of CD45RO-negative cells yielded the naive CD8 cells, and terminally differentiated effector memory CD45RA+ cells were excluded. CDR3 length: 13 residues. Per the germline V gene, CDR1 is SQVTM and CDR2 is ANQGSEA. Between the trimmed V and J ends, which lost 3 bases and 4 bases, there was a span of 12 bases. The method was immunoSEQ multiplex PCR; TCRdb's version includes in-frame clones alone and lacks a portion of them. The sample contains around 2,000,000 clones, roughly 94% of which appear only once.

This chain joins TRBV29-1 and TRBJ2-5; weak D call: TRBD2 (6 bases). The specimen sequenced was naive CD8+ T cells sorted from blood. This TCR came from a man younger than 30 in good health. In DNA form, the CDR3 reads TGCAGCGTTGACGGGGAGGCTTTAGAGACCCAGTACTTC. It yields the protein CSVDGEALETQYF.